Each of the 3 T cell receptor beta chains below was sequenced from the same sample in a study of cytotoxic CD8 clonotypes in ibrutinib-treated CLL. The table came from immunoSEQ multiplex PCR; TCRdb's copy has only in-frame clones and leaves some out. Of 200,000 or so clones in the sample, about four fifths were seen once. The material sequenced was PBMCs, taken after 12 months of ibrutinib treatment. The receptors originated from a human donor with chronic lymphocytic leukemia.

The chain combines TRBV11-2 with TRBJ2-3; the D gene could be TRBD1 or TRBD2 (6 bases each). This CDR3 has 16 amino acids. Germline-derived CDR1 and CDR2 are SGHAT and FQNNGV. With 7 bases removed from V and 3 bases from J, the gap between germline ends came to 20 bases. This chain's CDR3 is CASTRGGAVWTDTQYF. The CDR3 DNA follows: TGTGCCAGCACCAGGGGAGGAGCGGTGTGGACAGATACGCAGTATTTT.

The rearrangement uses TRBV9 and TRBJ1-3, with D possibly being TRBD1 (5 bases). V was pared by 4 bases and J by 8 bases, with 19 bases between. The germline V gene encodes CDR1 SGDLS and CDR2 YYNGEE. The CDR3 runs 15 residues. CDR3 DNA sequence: TGTGCCAGCAGCCTCACGCGAGGGAGGGGAGACACCATATATTTT. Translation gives CASSLTRGRGDTIYF.

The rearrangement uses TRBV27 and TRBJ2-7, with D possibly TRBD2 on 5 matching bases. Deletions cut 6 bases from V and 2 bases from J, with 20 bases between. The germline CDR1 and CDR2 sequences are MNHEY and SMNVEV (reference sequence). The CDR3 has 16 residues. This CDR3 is CASSPAGLRFTYEQYF. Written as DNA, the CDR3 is TGTGCCAGCAGCCCCGCCGGACTCAGGTTCACCTACGAGCAGTACTTC.